The source of this TCR beta chain is a study of shared clonotypes between healthy human individuals. As for the study in general: Each donor had three CD4 naive, three CD4 memory, two CD8 naive and one CD8 memory plate. Findings of the study overall: Shared across several donors were 5% to 6% of the naive CD4 clonotypes.

Looked up from germline, CDR1 is SNHLY and CDR2 is FYNNEI. V was shortened by 5 bases and J by 4 bases, with 14 bases between the two germline ends. The CDR3 consists of 15 residues. Regarding this clone: Antigen: not known.

Only in-frame clones appear in the TCRdb table, and some are missing; sequencing was by immunoSEQ multiplex PCR. The table lists around 120,000 clones, about 72% of them singletons. The clonotype originates from a woman aged 25 to 39 in good health. The sample was memory CD8+ T cells sorted from blood. Subset defined: CD45RO+ cells pooled with CCR7-negative TemRA cells. The rearrangement links TRBV2 to TRBJ2-2; D perhaps matches TRBD2 (6 bases). CDR3 region: CASSSAEGCTGELFF. The CDR3 nucleotides are TGTGCCAGCAGTTCAGCGGAGGGTTGCACCGGGGAGCTGTTTTTT.